A single sample gave rise to the 18 T cell receptor beta chains below, sequenced in a study of blood T cell repertoires in COVID-19. Profiling relied on immunoSEQ multiplex PCR, and the TCRdb table lists in-frame clones only, not all of them. The table has about 72,000 clones, over 75% seen once; the top ten hold roughly a tenth. The material sequenced was peripheral blood. These receptor sequences come from a man in his 70s with active or convalescent COVID-19.

This clone was observed a single time. The chain recombines TRBV5-1 with TRBJ2-3, with TRBD1 matching over 9 bases. This CDR3 spans 15 amino acids. The V segment lost 0 bases and the J segment 2 bases; nucleotides outside the gene matches: 1. Per the germline V gene, CDR1 is SGHRS and CDR2 is YFSETQ. This CDR3 reads CASSLGDRVTDTQYF. The CDR3 nucleotides read TGCGCCAGCAGCTTGGGGGACAGGGTCACAGATACGCAGTATTTT.

This chain connects TRBV5-8 to TRBJ1-4; D is possibly TRBD1 (5 bases). Per the germline V gene, CDR1 is SGHTS and CDR2 is YDEGEE. The V gene lost 4 bases and the J gene lost 8 bases, with 15 bases spanning the gap. CDR3 size: 14 residues. The CDR3 is CASSRGTVGEKLFF. In nucleotides, the CDR3 is TGTGCCAGCAGCCGGGGGACGGTCGGGGAAAAACTGTTTTTT.

In its sample, this clone was seen a few times. The chain joins TRBV29-1 to TRBJ2-3; 7 bases match TRBD2. Germline V CDR1 and CDR2: SQVTM, ANQGSEA. The CDR3 runs 15 residues. V lost 5 bases, J lost 4 bases, and 12 bases stayed unmatched. The CDR3 DNA is TGCAGCGTTCTCAGCGGGGTTGGTAGGTCAGATACGCAGTATTTT. Its protein product is CSVLSGVGRSDTQYF.

V and J are TRBV7-9 and TRBJ2-1; 7 bases are shared with TRBD2. Germline-derived CDR1 and CDR2 are SEHNR and FQNEAQ (reference sequence). J gave up 4 bases and V 4 bases, and 10 bases lay outside the gene matches. This CDR3 contains 16 residues. As DNA, the CDR3 is TGTGCCAGCAGCTCCCAGACTAGCCGAACGTACAATGAGCAGTTCTTC. Translating gives CASSSQTSRTYNEQFF.

The chain joins TRBV5-1 to TRBJ1-3; no reliable D call. Trimming left V 1 base short and J 2 bases short, with 13 bases between. Germline V gene lookup returns CDR1 SGHRS and CDR2 YFSETQ. The length of the CDR3 is 16 residues. The CDR3: CASSLLASSAGNTIYF. CDR3 bases: TGCGCCAGCAGCTTGTTAGCTAGCTCTGCTGGAAACACCATATATTTT.

The chain uses TRBV27 and TRBJ2-7; 11 positions agree with TRBD2. Germline assignment: CDR1 MNHEY and CDR2 SMNVEV (reference sequence). The junction had 6 bases not matched to a gene; V was cut back by 6 bases and J by 2 bases. The CDR3 runs to 15 residues. The CDR3, as DNA: TGTGCCAGCAGCCCCATAGCGGGAGGGCCCTACGAGCAGTACTTC. This encodes CASSPIAGGPYEQYF.

The chain links TRBV19 to TRBJ2-4; a possible D gene is TRBD2 (5 bases). The V and J ends lost 6 bases and 3 bases respectively, with 12 bases between them. The V gene's germline CDR1 is LNHDA and CDR2 SQIVND (reference sequence). The CDR3 length is 14 residues. This CDR3 reads CASSPRAYKNIQYF. CDR3 DNA: TGTGCCAGTAGCCCGAGGGCCTACAAAAACATTCAGTACTTC.

This clone was seen a few times. V is TRBV6-4 and J is TRBJ2-1, with 7 positions matching TRBD2. CDR1 and CDR2 from the germline V gene are MRHNA and SNTAGT. V gave up 5 bases and J gave up 3 bases; unmatched junction bases: 19. CDR3 length: 19 residues. CDR3 region: CASSPGLTGRRLGYNEQFF. CDR3 sequence (DNA): TGTGCCAGCAGTCCGGGACTGACCGGGAGGAGACTAGGCTACAATGAGCAGTTCTTC.

V usage is TRBV12-3 or TRBV12-4 and J usage is TRBJ1-2; perhaps TRBD1 as D (6 bases). Between the trimmed V and J ends, which lost 6 bases and 1 base, there was a span of 9 bases. This CDR3 is 13 amino acids long. For the CDR3, the DNA is TGTGCCAGCAGCACGGACAGTAACTATGGCTACACCTTC. This gives the protein CASSTDSNYGYTF.

This clone came up once. The gene calls are TRBV3-1 (or the pseudogene TRBV3-2) and TRBJ1-5; no clear D. Germline CDR1 is LGHDT and CDR2 is YNNKEL (reference sequence). This CDR3 has 13 amino acids. The ends were cut back, 5 bases at V and 6 bases at J, with 11 bases in the middle. CDR3 nucleotide sequence: TGTGCCAGCAGCTCAACCCCCGGTCAGCCCCAGCATTTT. This codes for CASSSTPGQPQHF.

The chain links TRBV7-2 to TRBJ2-6; tentative D call: TRBD2 (6 bases). In germline, CDR1 is SGHTA, CDR2 FQGNSA. The CDR3 has 16 residues. V lost 5 bases to trimming and J lost 0 bases, with 11 bases between them. The CDR3 nucleotides are TGTGCCAGCAGCCCCGGGGGATTCTCTGGGGCCAACGTCCTGACTTTC. This gives the protein CASSPGGFSGANVLTF.

V gene TRBV9 combines with J gene TRBJ1-1, with 10 bases lining up with TRBD1. V lost 4 bases and J lost 4; bases outside the gene matches: 7. Germline V gene sequence: CDR1 SGDLS, CDR2 YYNGEE. This CDR3 has 15 residues. DNA of the CDR3: TGTGCCAGCAGCCCCAGACAGGGGGCCGCCACTGAAGCTTTCTTT. Amino acid sequence: CASSPRQGAATEAFF. The full variable domain, its missing parts supplied by reference TRBV9 and TRBJ1-1, is DSGVTQTPKHLITATGQRVTLRCSPRSGDLSVYWYQQSLDQGLQFLIQYYNGEERAKGNILERFSAQQFPDLHSELNLSSLELGDSALYFCASSPRQGAATEAFFGQGTRLTVV.

This clone was found once. V is TRBV6-5 and J is TRBJ1-4; 10 nucleotides line up with TRBD1. Germline-derived CDR1 and CDR2 are MNHEY and SVGAGI. This CDR3 has 14 residues. With V trimmed by 6 bases and J by 8 bases, 6 bases remained unmatched. Here the CDR3 DNA reads TGTGCCAGCAGACCGGACAGGGGGGACGAAAAACTGTTTTTT. This codes for CASRPDRGDEKLFF.

The chain uses TRBV6-5 and TRBJ2-1; 10 bases match TRBD2. This CDR3 is 14 amino acids long. V was clipped by 6 bases and J by 1 base; unmatched bases: 0. Germline V gene lookup returns CDR1 MNHEY and CDR2 SVGAGI. CDR3 loop: CASRGLASYNEQFF. DNA of the CDR3: TGTGCCAGCAGGGGACTAGCGTCCTACAATGAGCAGTTCTTC.

This CDR3 reads CASTPWGVGNQPQHF. DNA for the CDR3: TGTGCCAGCACCCCGTGGGGGGTGGGCAATCAGCCCCAGCATTTT. V is TRBV28 and J is TRBJ1-5; maybe TRBD1 (5 bases). Germline values: CDR1 MDHEN, CDR2 SYDVKM. This CDR3 is 15 amino acids long. Trimming cost V 7 bases and J 2 bases, with 15 bases left between them.

V and J are TRBV15 and TRBJ2-7; possible D gene TRBD2, 5 bases. CDR1 LNHNV and CDR2 YYDKDF come from the germline V gene (reference sequence). V dropped 0 bases and J dropped 4 bases, with 13 bases sitting between them. The CDR3 loop spans 15 amino acids. The CDR3 loop reads CATSRETGLQYEQYF. CDR3 DNA sequence: TGTGCCACCAGCAGAGAGACCGGACTCCAATACGAGCAGTACTTC.

The rearrangement joins TRBV28 to TRBJ1-2; 8 bases align to TRBD1. V gave up 6 bases and J gave up 4 bases; unmatched junction bases: 1. CDR3 size: 12 residues. Germline values: CDR1 MDHEN, CDR2 SYDVKM. The CDR3: CASRQGGYGYTF. CDR3 DNA sequence: TGTGCCAGCAGACAGGGGGGCTATGGCTACACCTTC.

V gene TRBV7-8 combines with J gene TRBJ2-3, with no clear D. This CDR3 contains 14 residues. Trimming took off 1 base at V and 0 bases at J, with 5 bases between the two ends. The germline V gene has CDR1 SGHVS and CDR2 FQNEAQ. The CDR3 bases are TGTGCCAGCAGCTTAGGGGCGAGCACAGATACGCAGTATTTT. Translating gives CASSLGASTDTQYF.